This passage covers 26 T cell receptor beta chains from one sample sequenced in a study of glioma-infiltrating T cells. Amplification of TCR alpha and beta CDR3 regions from RNA used iRepertoire nested multiplex PCR. TCRdb itself ran the multiplex PCR reads through MiXCR, one entry per CDR3 protein. The sample lists more than 300,000 distinct CDR3 sequences; more than 35% were seen once. Input material: glioma tissue, nonneoplastic brain tissue, or PBMCs (not recorded which). The receptors were sampled from a human donor with low-grade glioma or glioblastoma, undergoing nonglioma brain surgery, or in good health (not recorded which).

This clonotype was seen many times. The rearrangement joins TRBV27 to TRBJ1-6; 7 bases are shared with TRBD1. The junction had 4 bases not matched to a gene; V was cut back by 5 bases and J by 0 bases. The CDR3 length is 16 residues. Germline CDR1 MNHEY, CDR2 SMNVEV (reference sequence). Here the CDR3 DNA reads TGTGCCAGCAGTGCCGGGACAGCCTCCTATAATTCACCCCTCCACTTT. Its protein is CASSAGTASYNSPLHF.

The rearrangement joins TRBV4-3 to TRBJ2-1; D gene unclear. Germline assignment: CDR1 LGHNA and CDR2 YSLEER. V lost 0 bases and J lost 4, with 10 bases in between. The CDR3 loop spans 15 amino acids. Here the CDR3 reads CASSQEQDRYNEQFF. In DNA, the CDR3 is TGCGCCAGCAGCCAAGAGCAAGACCGTTACAATGAGCAGTTCTTC.

Details on this clonotype: A much larger clone lies one base from this, so it may be a read error. The conserved phenylalanine or tryptophan is not found at the CDR3 terminus, so this likely reflects a read error. V is TRBV5-8 and J is TRBJ2-5; no definite D call. Per the germline V gene, CDR1 is SGHTS and CDR2 is YDEGEE. There are 13 residues in the CDR3. V was shortened by 0 bases and J by 4 bases, with 7 bases between the two germline ends. CDR3 sequence: CASSLELVETQYY. CDR3 DNA: TGTGCCAGCAGCTTGGAGCTAGTAGAGACCCAGTACTAC.

This clonotype has a count of ten or more. The rearrangement uses TRBV6-1 and TRBJ1-1; D call uncertain. V gave up 5 bases and J gave up 5 bases, with 6 bases separating them. CDR1 is MNHNS and CDR2 is SASEGT in the germline V gene. The CDR3 contains 11 residues. CDR3 amino acids: CASSQGTEAFF. CDR3 DNA: TGTGCCAGCAGTCAAGGAACTGAAGCTTTCTTT.

This clonotype was seen a few times. This chain uses TRBV27 with TRBJ2-3; 8 bases are a match to TRBD1. This CDR3 comprises 24 residues. From germline, CDR1 is MNHEY and CDR2 SMNVEV (reference sequence). The V segment lost 6 bases and the J segment 1 base; nucleotides outside the gene matches: 33. Written as DNA, the CDR3 is TGTGCCAGCAGCTTCGCTCCGGGACAGGTAACAGAGTACCCCCCAGGCGAAGGCACAGATACGCAGTATTTT. This sequence encodes CASSFAPGQVTEYPPGEGTDTQYF.

The CDR3, as DNA: TGTGCCAGCAGACAATGGGGCCTTAGGACTAGCGGGACCTCCTACGAGCAGTACTTC. It yields the protein CASRQWGLRTSGTSYEQYF. The V gene is TRBV28, the J gene TRBJ2-7; 12 bases are a match to TRBD2. V was clipped by 6 bases and J by 0 bases; unmatched bases: 15. From germline, CDR1 is MDHEN and CDR2 SYDVKM. This CDR3 contains 19 residues. The complete variable domain, with remaining parts taken from reference TRBV28 and TRBJ2-7, reads DVKVTQSSRYLVKRTGEKVFLECVQDMDHENMFWYRQDPGLGLRLIYFSYDVKMKEKGDIPEGYSVSREKKERFSLILESASTNQTSMYLCASRQWGLRTSGTSYEQYFGPGTRLTVT.

CDR3 DNA sequence: TGTGCCAGCAGTAGAATAGGCTTTAGCTCCTACGAGCAGTACTTC. It translates to CASSRIGFSSYEQYF. J is TRBJ2-7 and V is TRBV27; D uncertain. The CDR3 is made up of 15 amino acids. CDR1 MNHEY and CDR2 SMNVEV come from the germline V gene (reference sequence). V lost 5 bases and J lost 0, with 14 bases in between.

The table lists this clonotype with many counts. The chain is built from TRBV7-9 and TRBJ2-7, with 14 bases identical to TRBD2. CDR1 and CDR2 from the germline V gene are SEHNR and FQNEAQ (reference sequence). V was pared by 5 bases and J by 0 bases, with 9 bases of the junction left unmatched. This CDR3 is built from 18 residues. As DNA, the CDR3 is TGTGCCAGCAGCCACGACGGACTAGCGGGAGGTAGCTCCTACGAGCAGTACTTC. Protein: CASSHDGLAGGSSYEQYF.

This clonotype was seen repeatedly, ten times or more. V gene TRBV7-2 combines with J gene TRBJ2-3; D is unclear. CDR1 and CDR2 (germline): SGHTA, FQGNSA. The CDR3 has 14 amino acids. Trimming removed 1 base at V and 5 bases at J, with 10 bases between. DNA for the CDR3: TGTGCCAGCAGCTTAGTAGAGTGGGAAGATACGCAGTATTTT. Amino acids: CASSLVEWEDTQYF.

The chain carries TRBV5-1 and TRBJ2-3; D is unclear. Trimming pared 4 bases from V and 0 bases from J, leaving 12 bases between. The CDR3 is 15 residues long. Germline V gene data show CDR1 as SGHRS and CDR2 as YFSETQ. For the CDR3, the DNA is TGCGCCAGCAGCGGCGGACCCGAAAGCACAGATACGCAGTATTTT. It specifies CASSGGPESTDTQYF.

In its sample, this clonotype was seen a few times. The chain carries TRBV4-1 and TRBJ2-7, with TRBD2 as a possible D gene (5 bases). CDR1 is MGHRA, CDR2 YSYEKL, per germline. The CDR3 is 19 amino acids. Trimming removed 3 bases at V and 3 bases at J, with 27 bases between. The DNA for the CDR3 is TGCGCCAGCAGCCACCGGGTGATTGGGGTTTTAGGACGGGACTACGAGCAGTACTTC. Translation: CASSHRVIGVLGRDYEQYF.

Worth noting for this clonotype: A clone one base away is much larger, so this may be a read error. The V call is TRBV10-3, the J call TRBJ2-1; 9 positions agree with TRBD2. CDR1 ENHRY and CDR2 SYGVKD come from the germline V gene. The CDR3 runs to 15 residues. In DNA, the CDR3 is TGTGCCAGCAGTTACATGCTAGCGGGGTACAATGAGCAGTTCTTC. Protein product: CASSYMLAGYNEQFF.

Regarding this clonotype: This may come from a read error, since a much larger clone is one base off. The chain uses TRBV20-1 and TRBJ1-2, with no clear D. Germline CDR1 is DFQATT and CDR2 is SNEGSKA (reference sequence). CDR3 length: 13 residues. Trimming took off 3 bases at V and 1 base at J, with 9 bases between the two ends. CDR3 loop: CSASYMRNYGYTF. Here the CDR3 DNA reads TGCAGTGCTAGTTATATGCGTAACTATGGCTACACCTTC.

J is TRBJ1-1 and V is TRBV5-1, with a possible D match to TRBD1 (5 bases). The CDR3 spans 14 residues. Germline CDR1 SGHRS, CDR2 YFSETQ. Trimming left V 0 bases short and J 7 bases short, with 13 bases between. In nucleotides, the CDR3 is TGCGCCAGCAGCTTGGAGGGGCTCCGGGATGAAGCTTTCTTT. Its protein is CASSLEGLRDEAFF.

The rearrangement links TRBV28 to TRBJ1-5; D not certain. V shed 6 bases and J shed 5 bases, with 11 bases lying between them. Per germline, CDR1 MDHEN and CDR2 SYDVKM. The CDR3 consists of 13 residues. CDR3 DNA: TGTGCCAGCAGCTTAAGACCCGATCAGCCCCAGCATTTT. Translation gives CASSLRPDQPQHF.

There are many counts of this clonotype. V usage is TRBV6-1 and J usage is TRBJ1-1; weak D call: TRBD1 (5 bases). Germline CDR1 and CDR2: MNHNS and SASEGT. The CDR3 spans 12 residues. The V end was cut by 5 bases, the J end by 8 bases, with 12 bases between. CDR3 sequence (DNA): TGTGCCAGCAGTCCAAGGGGCGGCGAAGCTTTCTTT. Translated: CASSPRGGEAFF.

This rearrangement joins TRBV28 to TRBJ1-5, with D hard to call. Trimming left V 10 bases short and J 7 bases short, with 14 bases between. The germline V gene has CDR1 MDHEN and CDR2 SYDVKM. CDR3 length equals 12 residues. The DNA of the CDR3 is TGTGCCATCTCCTTGGGCGGGCAGCCCCAGCATTTT. Its translation: CAISLGGQPQHF. Complete variable domain (other parts from reference TRBV28 and TRBJ1-5): DVKVTQSSRYLVKRTGEKVFLECVQDMDHENMFWYRQDPGLGLRLIYFSYDVKMKEKGDIPEGYSVSREKKERFSLILESASTNQTSMYLCAISLGGQPQHFGDGTRLSIL.

This clonotype was observed a single time. The chain employs TRBV5-5 and TRBJ2-1, with TRBD1 matching 7 bases. The germline V gene encodes CDR1 SGHKS and CDR2 YYEKEE (reference sequence). V gave up 1 base and J gave up 4 bases; unmatched junction bases: 5. CDR3 size: 15 residues. Here the CDR3 reads CASSLQQGIYNEQFF. DNA of the CDR3: TGTGCCAGCAGCTTGCAACAGGGGATATACAATGAGCAGTTCTTC.

With respect to this clonotype: A read error may be the cause here, since a much bigger clone is one base away. The chain uses TRBV6-6 and TRBJ2-7; unclear D gene. The CDR3 extends over 15 amino acids. Germline V gives CDR1 MNHNY, CDR2 SVGAGI (reference sequence). V was trimmed by 0 bases and J by 3 bases, leaving 12 bases between them. The CDR3 protein is CASSYSTSSSYEQYF. The CDR3 DNA is TGTGCCAGCAGTTACTCGACGTCCAGCAGCTACGAGCAGTACTTC.

This clonotype was counted a few times. One junction end does not reproduce the germline sequence, and a read error may be involved. V gene TRBV4-2 combines with J gene TRBJ2-2; possibly TRBD1 for D (6 bases). The CDR3 is 19 residues long. Germline CDR1 reads LGHNA; CDR2 reads YNFKEQ. The CDR3 nucleotides are TGTGCCAGCAGCCATTCCTTCTTACAGGGACCATTAAACAACGGGGAGCTGTTTTTT. It codes for CASSHSFLQGPLNNGELFF.

This chain connects TRBV7-8 to TRBJ1-3; D not resolved. Trimming removed 1 base at V and 7 bases at J, with 11 bases between. The CDR3 sequence is 14 residues long. Per germline, CDR1 SGHVS and CDR2 FQNEAQ. This CDR3 reads CASSLGPMANTIYF. The CDR3, as DNA: TGTGCCAGCAGCTTAGGCCCTATGGCTAACACCATATATTTT.

In the case of this clonotype: A clone one base away is much larger, so this may be a read error. The chain has TRBV27 and TRBJ2-3; D gene ambiguous. The CDR3 is made up of 12 amino acids. V gave up 4 bases and J gave up 6 bases, with 8 bases separating them. Germline V gives CDR1 MNHEY, CDR2 SMNVEV (reference sequence). The CDR3 coding sequence is TGTGCCAGCAGTTGGCGCTCCGATACGCAGTATTTT. This sequence encodes CASSWRSDTQYF.

The chain links TRBV12-3 or TRBV12-4 to TRBJ2-7; D is unclear. The CDR3 sequence is 13 residues long. The ends were cut back, 7 bases at V and 3 bases at J, with 13 bases in the middle. This chain's CDR3 is CASTISGDYEQYF. The CDR3 coding sequence is TGTGCCAGCACCATTTCTGGGGACTACGAGCAGTACTTC.

The chain recombines TRBV6-2 or TRBV6-3 with TRBJ1-2; no clear D gene. Trimming shortened V by 7 bases and J by 2 bases, and 11 bases separated the two germline ends. The CDR3 is made up of 13 amino acids. Germline CDR1 is MNHEY and CDR2 is SVGEGT. The CDR3 nucleotides are TGTGCCAGCAACCTGGACGGGAACTATGGCTACACCTTC. Protein sequence: CASNLDGNYGYTF.

This clonotype was detected a few times. The CDR3, as DNA: TGCGTCGGGGGGGAGAACACTGAAGCTTTCTTT. As protein: CVGGENTEAFF. The genes are TRBV29-1 and TRBJ1-1; D may be TRBD1 (5 bases). This CDR3 comprises 11 residues. CDR1 is SQVTM and CDR2 is ANQGSEA in the germline V gene.

This clonotype was detected a few times. V usage is TRBV7-3 and J usage is TRBJ2-3, with unresolved D. Between the trimmed V and J ends, which lost 3 bases and 0 bases, there was a span of 7 bases. From germline, CDR1 is SGHTA and CDR2 FQGTGA. The CDR3 has 14 residues. The CDR3 is CASSFASSTDTQYF. In nucleotides, the CDR3 is TGTGCCAGCAGCTTTGCATCGAGCACAGATACGCAGTATTTT.